The sequence of this TCR beta chain was determined in a study of blood T cell repertoires in COVID-19. V gave up 0 bases and J gave up 4 bases, with 9 bases separating them. The CDR3 is made up of 13 amino acids. Germline V gives CDR1 GTSNPN, CDR2 SVGIG (reference sequence). How the authors handled the data: Amplification from reference gene primers served as the basis for estimated nucleated cell counts. The method was immunoSEQ multiplex PCR; TCRdb's version includes in-frame clones alone and lacks a portion of them. V and J calls and clone size are those listed in that table; D and trimming were worked out from the DNA. The data show 150,000 to 200,000 clones, more than 85% seen once. This clone was seen a single time.

The material sequenced was peripheral blood. The TCR comes from a man between 65 and 80 years old with active or convalescent COVID-19. The J gene is TRBJ1-2, the V gene TRBV30; no clear D gene. CDR3 loop: CAWSVYKSYGYTF. As DNA, the CDR3 is TGTGCCTGGAGTGTATATAAGAGCTATGGCTACACCTTC. Based on the CDR3 plus reference TRBV30 and TRBJ1-2, the full variable domain is SQTIHQWPATLVQPVGSPLSLECTVEGTSNPNLYWYRQAAGRGLQLLFYSVGIGQISSEVPQNLSASRPQDRQFILSSKKLLLSDSGFYLCAWSVYKSYGYTFGSGTRLTVV.